The present TCR beta chain was sequenced within a study of blood T cell repertoires in COVID-19. Germline lookup yields CDR1 SGHRS and CDR2 YFSETQ. After removal of 1 base from V and 8 bases from J, the junction contained 6 bases not matched to a gene. This CDR3 region has 15 residues. TCRdb's copy holds only in-frame clones and misses some; the assay was immunoSEQ multiplex PCR. The repertoire holds around 70,000 clones, approximately 85% seen once, with 36% in the top ten. This chain uses TRBV5-1 with TRBJ2-1; 10 bases agree with TRBD2. The TCR originated in a man aged 65 to 85 with acute or convalescent COVID-19. The source material was peripheral blood. Here the CDR3 reads CASSLPSGRGDEQFF. Here the CDR3 DNA reads TGCGCCAGCAGCTTGCCTAGCGGGAGAGGGGATGAGCAGTTCTTC.